The clone carrying this T cell receptor beta chain was seen a handful of times. What it binds is unknown. The sample belongs to a study of radiotherapy plus CTLA-4 blockade in lung cancer. Study context: Disease control reached over 30%, with objective responses in around 20%. Study outcomes and limitations: In blood, tumor-derived TCR clones expanded after radiotherapy plus ipilimumab.

V lost 6 bases, J lost 0 bases, and 11 bases lay in between. The germline gives CDR1 MDHEN, CDR2 SYDVKM. The CDR3 has 14 residues. With ipilimumab providing CTLA-4 blockade, focal radiation was administered to patients who had chemo-refractory metastatic non-small-cell lung cancer. Profiling relied on immunoSEQ multiplex PCR, and the TCRdb table lists in-frame clones only, not all of them. The sample yields 100,000 to 150,000 clones, 75% to 80% seen once. The chain employs TRBV28 and TRBJ1-1; D is possibly TRBD1 (5 bases). The receptor's source is a human donor with non-small cell lung cancer who had a partial response to radiotherapy plus ipilimumab. The sequences come from peripheral blood, collected from a patient treated with radiotherapy plus ipilimumab. The DNA for the CDR3 is TGTGCCAGCAGCCGGGGGATAATGAACACTGAAGCTTTCTTT. Its protein is CASSRGIMNTEAFF.